One sample yielded the 10 T cell receptor beta chains listed below, sequenced in a study of T cells after yellow fever vaccination. In TCRdb, the 5' RACE reads were re-called with MiXCR into one record per CDR3 protein. This table holds some 500,000 distinct CDR3 sequences, around an eighth found once. Sequencing was performed on PBMCs, taken on the day of the yellow fever booster vaccination. These receptors came from a man between 25 and 39 years old who received the YFV17D yellow fever vaccine.

This clonotype was seen only once. This rearrangement joins TRBV7-6 to TRBJ2-7, with no clear D. The CDR3 covers 15 residues. Germline loops: CDR1 SGHVS, CDR2 FNYEAQ. Between the trimmed V and J ends, which lost 1 base and 5 bases, there was a span of 15 bases. This chain's CDR3 is CASSLGPTVPHEQYF. DNA of the CDR3: TGTGCCAGCAGCTTAGGTCCCACGGTTCCCCACGAGCAGTACTTC.

This clonotype was found a few times. The chain couples TRBV20-1 to TRBJ2-7, with D tentatively TRBD2 (6 bases). CDR1 and CDR2 from the germline V gene are DFQATT and SNEGSKA (reference sequence). CDR3 length: 16 amino acids. V lost 1 base, J lost 5 bases, and 21 bases lay in between. Here the CDR3 reads CSARGGIGGSGNEQYF. The CDR3 bases are TGCAGTGCTAGAGGCGGGATCGGAGGGTCGGGGAACGAGCAGTACTTC.

This clonotype was seen more than once but under ten times. The chain uses TRBV28 and TRBJ2-5, with D perhaps TRBD2 (7 bases). CDR3 size: 15 residues. Germline V gives CDR1 MDHEN, CDR2 SYDVKM. The V gene lost 6 bases and the J gene lost 4 bases, with 18 bases spanning the gap. This CDR3 is CASSNLEGGGETQYF. CDR3 DNA: TGTGCCAGCAGCAACCTTGAGGGAGGGGGAGAGACCCAGTACTTC.

The chain's CDR3 is CATSDSGGTQYF. In DNA form, the CDR3 reads TGTGCCACCAGTGATTCCGGTGGTACGCAGTATTTT. The chain joins TRBV24-1 to TRBJ2-3; D uncertain. The CDR3 covers 12 residues. Per the germline V gene, CDR1 is KGHDR and CDR2 is SFDVKD. V lost 2 bases, J lost 8 bases, and 7 bases lay in between.

This clonotype was observed once. CDR3 nucleotide sequence: TGTGCCAGCAGGCTCAGGGCAAGTGAGCAGTTCTTC. Its translation is CASRLRASEQFF. V is TRBV3-1 and J is TRBJ2-1; TRBD1 might be the D (5 bases). Trimming shortened V by 6 bases and J by 9 bases, and 12 bases separated the two germline ends. This CDR3 is built from 12 residues. Per germline, CDR1 LGHDT and CDR2 YNNKEL (reference sequence).

This clonotype has a handful of counts. V usage is TRBV9 and J usage is TRBJ2-3; 9 bases are shared with TRBD1. V lost 3 bases, J lost 6 bases, and 8 bases stayed unmatched. The CDR3 is 15 residues long. Germline assignment: CDR1 SGDLS and CDR2 YYNGEE. In DNA form, the CDR3 reads TGTGCCAGCAGCGACTCGGGACAGGGATACGATACGCAGTATTTT. It codes for CASSDSGQGYDTQYF.

The chain joins TRBV5-4 to TRBJ2-1; D possibly corresponds to TRBD2 (5 bases). Trimming cost V 4 bases and J 4 bases, with 18 bases left between them. Germline values: CDR1 SGHNT, CDR2 YYREEE (reference sequence). CDR3 length equals 16 residues. The CDR3 DNA reads as TGTGCCAGCAGCCTTGTAGTTAGCGCCTTATACAATGAGCAGTTCTTC. The encoded protein is CASSLVVSALYNEQFF.

In its sample, this clonotype was seen a few times. One base away lies a much larger clone, so this may be a sequencing read error. The rearrangement uses TRBV10-3 and TRBJ2-3, with 9 bases identical to TRBD2. The trim removed 4 bases at V and 2 bases at J, leaving 4 bases unmatched. Germline V gives CDR1 ENHRY, CDR2 SYGVKD. The CDR3 is 15 residues long. CDR3 bases: TGTGCCATCAGTGCGACTAGCGGATACACAGATACGCAGTATTTT. The encoded protein is CAISATSGYTDTQYF.

This clonotype was seen a few times. The chain uses TRBV4-1 and TRBJ2-3; possible D gene TRBD2, 5 bases. The V end was cut by 4 bases, the J end by 5 bases, with 19 bases between. CDR3 size: 16 residues. Germline loops: CDR1 MGHRA, CDR2 YSYEKL. CDR3 protein: CASSRIGGSLKDTQYF. CDR3 DNA: TGCGCCAGCAGCCGGATCGGTGGGAGTTTGAAAGATACGCAGTATTTT.

This clonotype was recorded a few times. One junction end does not reproduce the germline sequence, and a read error may be involved. The genes are TRBV4-3 and TRBJ1-1, with D hard to call. This CDR3 spans 16 amino acids. The germline gives CDR1 LGHNA, CDR2 YSLEER. The CDR3 is CASSQSPHRVKTEAFF. The CDR3 nucleotides are TGCGCCAGCAGCCAGTCCCCCCACAGAGTGAAGACTGAAGCTTTCTTT.